Listed here is a single TCR beta chain. Its antigen is undetermined. Method: immunoSEQ multiplex PCR; TCRdb's copy keeps in-frame clones and lacks some. The sample lists 59,000 or so clones; roughly 89% were seen once. With V trimmed by 4 bases and J by 6 bases, 11 bases remained unmatched. Germline CDR1 and CDR2: MNHNY and SVGAGI (reference sequence). CDR3 length: 15 amino acids. These data belong to a study of cytomegalovirus exposure and HLA in healthy donors. Study-level findings and limits: The study designated some 180 TCR beta chains cytomegalovirus-associated.

The TCR originated in a woman under 30 in good health and CMV-seronegative. The J gene is TRBJ1-2, the V gene TRBV6-6; 7 nucleotides agree with TRBD1. The source material was PBMCs. CDR3 loop: CASSSATGKYDGYTF. Here the CDR3 DNA reads TGTGCCAGCAGTTCAGCGACAGGGAAGTACGATGGCTACACCTTC.